This T cell receptor beta chain is drawn from a study of blood T cell repertoires in COVID-19. Study-wide background: The origin of the acute and convalescent COVID-19 samples was the United States, Italy and Spain.

Clones were read by immunoSEQ multiplex PCR, and TCRdb kept only the in-frame ones, dropping some. The data show nearly 45,000 clones, with roughly 87% seen just once and more than 12% held by the top ten. V lost 4 bases, J lost 0 bases, and 12 bases stayed unmatched. Germline V gives CDR1 MGHRA, CDR2 YSYEKL. This CDR3 has 17 amino acids. V usage is TRBV4-1 and J usage is TRBJ2-7; TRBD1 matches 7 bases. The source of this sequence is a human donor in a cohort sampled during active COVID-19. Source material: peripheral blood. The CDR3 here is CASSRNQFTGVSYEQYF. For the CDR3, the DNA is TGCGCCAGCAGCCGGAACCAATTTACAGGGGTCTCCTACGAGCAGTACTTC.